Following are 15 T cell receptor beta chains from one sample sequenced in a study of T cell responses to AZD1222 COVID-19 vaccine. The data were produced by immunoSEQ multiplex PCR, yet TCRdb's version contains in-frame clones alone and is incomplete. The sample lists under 150,000 clones; approximately 83% were seen once. This specimen was peripheral blood, taken on day 0 of MenACWY control vaccination. Receptor source: an adult in good health.

The chain links TRBV4-2 to TRBJ2-7; D is tentatively TRBD1 or TRBD2 (5 bases each). V gave up 0 bases and J gave up 2 bases, with 26 bases separating them. Germline loops: CDR1 LGHNA, CDR2 YNFKEQ. The CDR3 runs 20 residues. The CDR3, as DNA: TGTGCCAGCAGCCAAGATCGGGATGTCGTTGGGGGTCGTAACCCCTACGAGCAGTACTTC. This sequence encodes CASSQDRDVVGGRNPYEQYF.

This clone was detected once. The chain uses TRBV6-2 or TRBV6-3 and TRBJ1-5; D may be TRBD1 (6 bases). This CDR3 comprises 16 residues. Between the trimmed V and J ends, which lost 2 bases and 1 base, there was a span of 12 bases. CDR1 and CDR2 (germline): MNHEY, SVGEGT. The CDR3 reads CASSYGGGGSNQPQHF. The CDR3 nucleotides read TGTGCCAGCAGTTACGGAGGAGGGGGGAGCAATCAGCCCCAGCATTTT.

V is TRBV15 and J is TRBJ2-1; 9 positions match TRBD2. V lost 6 bases to trimming and J lost 5 bases; unmatched junction nucleotides: 5. The CDR3 length is 14 residues. The germline CDR1 and CDR2 sequences are LNHNV and YYDKDF (reference sequence). CDR3 protein: CATRQSGGNNEQFF. Written as DNA, the CDR3 is TGTGCCACCAGGCAGAGCGGGGGGAACAATGAGCAGTTCTTC.

This chain links TRBV5-1 with TRBJ1-1, with D uncertain. CDR1 and CDR2 from the germline V gene are SGHRS and YFSETQ. V was trimmed by 1 base and J by 0 bases, leaving 4 bases between them. The CDR3 consists of 13 residues. CDR3 coding DNA: TGCGCCAGCAGCTTGTTACTGAACACTGAAGCTTTCTTT. Amino acid sequence: CASSLLLNTEAFF.

This clone was counted once. The chain combines TRBV18 with TRBJ1-5, with TRBD1 as a possible D gene (5 bases). The V and J ends lost 1 base and 3 bases respectively, with 7 bases between them. The length of the CDR3 is 14 residues. Germline lookup yields CDR1 KGHSH and CDR2 LQKENI. This CDR3 reads CASSPQGTNQPQHF. CDR3 nucleotides: TGTGCCAGCTCACCACAGGGGACCAATCAGCCCCAGCATTTT.

The V gene is TRBV4-3, the J gene TRBJ1-2, with 8 bases fitting TRBD1. There are 17 residues in the CDR3. Germline trimming cut 4 bases from V and 2 bases from J; bases unmatched to any gene: 12. Germline loops: CDR1 LGHNA, CDR2 YSLEER. The CDR3 sequence: CASSLLRPGQANYGYTF. The DNA of the CDR3 is TGCGCCAGCAGCCTATTGAGGCCGGGACAGGCAAACTATGGCTACACCTTC.

The gene calls are TRBV10-3 and TRBJ2-7, with a tentative D call TRBD1 (6 bases). Germline V gene lookup returns CDR1 ENHRY and CDR2 SYGVKD. Trimming took 0 bases from V and 2 from J, leaving 17 bases between them. This CDR3 spans 17 amino acids. This chain's CDR3 is CAISESGNRDNPYEQYF. DNA for the CDR3: TGTGCCATCAGTGAGTCAGGAAACAGGGACAACCCCTACGAGCAGTACTTC.

The chain recombines TRBV10-3 with TRBJ2-7, with TRBD1 matching 9 bases. Germline values: CDR1 ENHRY, CDR2 SYGVKD. J gave up 6 bases and V 0 bases, and 6 bases lay outside the gene matches. This CDR3 is 15 amino acids long. CDR3 loop: CAISESMDRGPEQYF. As DNA, the CDR3 is TGTGCCATCAGTGAGTCGATGGACAGGGGTCCCGAGCAGTACTTC.

The chain employs TRBV7-2 and TRBJ1-5; possible D gene TRBD1, 5 bases. Germline CDR1 is SGHTA and CDR2 is FQGNSA. There are 15 residues in the CDR3. V was trimmed by 1 base and J by 9 bases, leaving 16 bases between them. The CDR3 nucleotides read TGTGCCAGCAGCTTAGGAACCGGGGCCGGTCGGCCCCAGCATTTT. Protein product: CASSLGTGAGRPQHF.

V and J are TRBV7-9 and TRBJ2-1, with 7 bases fitting TRBD1. The CDR3 contains 16 residues. V dropped 5 bases and J dropped 3; count of bases not matched to a gene: 10. Germline assignment: CDR1 SEHNR and CDR2 FQNEAQ (reference sequence). The CDR3 bases are TGTGCCAGCAGCCCCCCCCCGGCAGGGGGCTACAATGAGCAGTTCTTC. It specifies CASSPPPAGGYNEQFF.

The rearrangement links TRBV12-3 or TRBV12-4 to TRBJ2-7, with D maybe TRBD1 (6 bases). V lost 2 bases and J lost 4, with 9 bases in between. The CDR3 runs to 13 residues. The CDR3 is CASSLRDIYEQYF. The CDR3 DNA reads as TGTGCCAGCAGTTTAAGGGACATATACGAGCAGTACTTC.

The chain joins TRBV2 to TRBJ1-5; TRBD1 might be the D (6 bases). Germline lookup yields CDR1 SNHLY and CDR2 FYNNEI. The CDR3 contains 16 residues. Trimming removed 7 bases at V and 4 bases at J, with 20 bases between. The CDR3 DNA follows: TGTGCCAGCACCACTCCTCGGGGGGCGAGGAATCAGCCCCAGCATTTT. Its translation: CASTTPRGARNQPQHF. Together with reference TRBV2 and TRBJ1-5, the CDR3 gives the full variable domain: EPEVTQTPSHQVTQMGQEVILRCVPISNHLYFYWYRQILGQKVEFLVSFYNNEISEKSEIFDDQFSVERPDGSNFTLKIRSTKLEDSAMYFCASTTPRGARNQPQHFGDGTRLSIL.

The chain links TRBV7-9 to TRBJ1-1, with 7 bases identical to TRBD1. This CDR3 spans 14 amino acids. Germline CDR1 reads SEHNR; CDR2 reads FQNEAQ (reference sequence). The trim removed 3 bases at V and 10 bases at J, leaving 11 bases unmatched. In DNA, the CDR3 is TGTGCCAGCAGCTTGTACAGGGGAGGGGTTGGAGCTTTCTTT. It encodes CASSLYRGGVGAFF.

This clone was detected a few times. The chain is built from TRBV15 and TRBJ1-2; D uncertain. This CDR3 spans 17 amino acids. CDR1 and CDR2 (germline): LNHNV, YYDKDF (reference sequence). V lost 5 bases and J lost 8, with 27 bases in between. CDR3 loop: CATSPRILILDSGGYTF. The DNA of the CDR3 is TGTGCCACCAGCCCCCGAATCCTGATTCTTGATTCTGGAGGCTACACCTTC.

J is TRBJ2-1 and V is TRBV28, with 10 nucleotides matching TRBD1. CDR3 length equals 16 residues. Germline CDR1 is MDHEN and CDR2 is SYDVKM. Germline trimming cut 2 bases from V and 4 bases from J; bases unmatched to any gene: 5. The chain's CDR3 is CASSLDRDRGYNEQFF. CDR3 in DNA: TGTGCCAGCAGTTTAGACCGGGACAGGGGTTACAATGAGCAGTTCTTC.